Given below is one T cell receptor (beta chain) in context. Its cognate antigen is unknown. These data belong to a study of PD-1 blockade in classical Hodgkin lymphoma. The repertoire was sequenced with immunoSEQ multiplex PCR; TCRdb's copy has only in-frame clones and lacks some. The sample lists approximately 45,000 clones, roughly 91% seen once, with around 5% in the top ten. Trimming left V 2 bases short and J 2 bases short, with 11 bases between. The CDR3 contains 15 residues. From germline, CDR1 is MNHNY and CDR2 SVGAGI (reference sequence). Indicated time point: newly diagnosed, previously untreated cHL patient sample. Findings and caveats of the study: TCR diversity at baseline was reported to be reduced in newly diagnosed patients relative to healthy donors.

This TCR was recovered from a human donor with classical Hodgkin lymphoma. Sequenced input: peripheral blood mononuclear cells (PBMCs). The chain is built from TRBV6-6 and TRBJ2-3, with D maybe TRBD1 (5 bases). The CDR3 nucleotides read TGTGCCAGCAGTTACAGTTACAGGTACACAGATACGCAGTATTTT. Its protein is CASSYSYRYTDTQYF.